This T cell receptor (beta chain) was recorded in a study of blood T cells in healthy people across ages. The V gene's germline CDR1 is SGHKS and CDR2 YYEKEE (reference sequence). The CDR3 extends over 13 amino acids. V trimming: 4 bases; J trimming: 4 bases; junction bases outside the gene matches: 4. A J-beta primer mix and a sample-barcoded 5' primer were used in a second PCR of about 7 to 12 cycles. A 12-random-nucleotide template-switch adaptor tagged each cDNA molecule. TCRdb processed the 5' RACE reads anew with MiXCR; each CDR3 protein has one entry. Of roughly 800,000 distinct CDR3 sequences in the sample, around a quarter were seen once. These data were also reused for a study on T cells of mothers and their children.

The gene calls are TRBV5-5 and TRBJ1-1, with TRBD1 identical over 7 bases. This TCR was sampled from a boy aged 5 to 17 in good health. The sample taken for sequencing was blood. The CDR3 loop is CASSLTGITEAFF. The CDR3 DNA reads TGTGCCAGCAGCCTGACAGGGATCACTGAAGCTTTCTTT.